The next 19 T cell receptor beta chains were all read from a single sample in a study of lymphopenia after photon versus proton radiotherapy. Method: immunoSEQ multiplex PCR; TCRdb's copy keeps in-frame clones and lacks some. The profile shows under 25,000 clones, 85% of them singletons. Sample: peripheral blood, taken from a patient treated with photon-based radiotherapy. These receptors came from a man aged 60 to 69 with pancreatic cancer.

The gene calls are TRBV15 and TRBJ2-3; D is unresolved. With 4 bases removed from V and 4 bases from J, the gap between germline ends came to 6 bases. The germline V gene encodes CDR1 LNHNV and CDR2 YYDKDF (reference sequence). This CDR3 has 12 amino acids. The CDR3: CATSNEPDTQYF. In DNA, the CDR3 is TGTGCCACCAGCAACGAGCCAGATACGCAGTATTTT.

The gene calls are TRBV29-1 and TRBJ2-3; 11 bases match TRBD2. The junction had 4 bases not matched to a gene; V was cut back by 1 base and J by 7 bases. The germline V gene encodes CDR1 SQVTM and CDR2 ANQGSEA. The CDR3 covers 14 residues. The CDR3 region has the DNA TGCAGCGTTGAAGGACTAGCGGGGCGAAATACGCAGTATTTT. Its translation is CSVEGLAGRNTQYF.

Only a few counts were recorded for this clone. The chain combines TRBV4-1 with TRBJ1-6; TRBD1 might be the D (5 bases). The CDR3 totals 13 residues. Germline V lookup: CDR1 MGHRA, CDR2 YSYEKL. Trimming removed 2 bases from V and 13 bases from J, with 12 bases in between. For the CDR3, the DNA is TGCGCCAGCAGCCAAACGACAGCCATCCCCCTCCACTTT. This codes for CASSQTTAIPLHF.

The CDR3 DNA sequence: TGTGCCAGCTCCGAAGCGAGTAGGGTTGATGGCTACACCTTC. It is translated as CASSEASRVDGYTF. The chain joins TRBV18 to TRBJ1-2; D ambiguous. Germline V gives CDR1 KGHSH, CDR2 LQKENI. The CDR3 covers 14 residues. V was shortened by 6 bases and J by 6 bases, with 17 bases between the two germline ends.

V gene TRBV7-2 combines with J gene TRBJ1-1; the D gene is possibly TRBD1 (6 bases). Germline V gives CDR1 SGHTA, CDR2 FQGNSA. The CDR3 is 17 amino acids. Trimming shortened V by 4 bases and J by 3 bases, and 21 bases separated the two germline ends. CDR3 sequence: CASSSPANRALDTEAFF. The CDR3 nucleotides read TGTGCCAGCAGCTCCCCCGCCAACAGGGCCTTGGACACTGAAGCTTTCTTT.

This rearrangement joins TRBV5-6 to TRBJ1-2, with a tentative D call TRBD1 (5 bases). V dropped 0 bases and J dropped 4 bases, with 13 bases sitting between them. CDR1 and CDR2 from the germline V gene are SGHDT and YYEEEE. The CDR3 contains 15 residues. As DNA, the CDR3 is TGTGCCAGCAGCTTGGGGAGGCGGGGGACCTATGGCTACACCTTC. Protein: CASSLGRRGTYGYTF.

In this sample, this clone turned up a few times. The CDR3 loop is CASGGGDQNYGYTF. CDR3 DNA sequence: TGTGCCAGCGGAGGGGGGGATCAAAACTATGGCTACACCTTC. The chain employs TRBV27 and TRBJ1-2, with D maybe TRBD1 (6 bases). CDR3 length: 14 residues. Trimming stripped 8 bases from V and 2 bases from J, with 15 bases between. CDR1 is MNHEY and CDR2 is SMNVEV in the germline V gene (reference sequence).

This clone was found a few times. CDR3 sequence (DNA): TGTGCCAGCAGCTTAGATACTGCCCAGCCCCAGCATTTT. This gives the protein CASSLDTAQPQHF. The gene calls are TRBV11-2 and TRBJ1-5; D is unclear. Germline V gives CDR1 SGHAT, CDR2 FQNNGV. This CDR3 region has 13 residues. The V end was cut by 0 bases, the J end by 7 bases, with 7 bases between.

The chain uses TRBV7-2 and TRBJ1-2; D gene unclear. Germline V lookup: CDR1 SGHTA, CDR2 FQGNSA. V was trimmed by 3 bases and J by 8 bases, leaving 13 bases between them. The CDR3 spans 13 residues. CDR3 in amino acids: CASSLDHWGGYTF. The CDR3 nucleotides are TGTGCCAGCAGCTTGGACCATTGGGGAGGCTACACCTTC.

The table lists this clone with a count of one. The gene calls are TRBV5-4 and TRBJ2-2; D could derive from TRBD1 or TRBD2 (5 bases each). The CDR3 sequence is 14 residues long. Germline-derived CDR1 and CDR2 are SGHNT and YYREEE (reference sequence). V shed 4 bases and J shed 5 bases, with 12 bases lying between them. The CDR3 DNA reads TGTGCCAGCAGCGGGGGTTCCTGGACCGGGGAGCTGTTTTTT. Translating it yields CASSGGSWTGELFF.

The rearrangement joins TRBV7-9 to TRBJ1-5; D gene unclear. CDR1 is SEHNR and CDR2 is FQNEAQ in the germline V gene (reference sequence). Trimming left V 1 base short and J 4 bases short, with 11 bases between. CDR3 length: 15 amino acids. CDR3 DNA: TGTGCCAGCAGCTTAGATGGTAACAAAAATCAGCCCCAGCATTTT. Protein sequence: CASSLDGNKNQPQHF.

The chain joins TRBV30 to TRBJ1-2, with 7 bases that match TRBD1. Trimming cost V 2 bases and J 4 bases; bases outside gene matches: 4. Germline CDR1 reads GTSNPN; CDR2 reads SVGIG (reference sequence). The CDR3 runs 13 residues. The CDR3, as DNA: TGTGCCTGGAGTTCGGACAGGTTCTATGGCTACACCTTC. It encodes CAWSSDRFYGYTF.

The chain joins TRBV9 to TRBJ2-5, with D possibly called TRBD1 or TRBD2 (7 bases each). There are 15 residues in the CDR3. The germline V and J ends were trimmed by 2 bases and 5 bases, with 16 bases remaining between them. Germline assignment: CDR1 SGDLS and CDR2 YYNGEE. The CDR3 sequence is CASSVSAGGEETQYF. CDR3 in DNA: TGTGCCAGCAGCGTTTCAGCAGGGGGGGAGGAGACCCAGTACTTC.

CDR3 nucleotide sequence: TGTGCCATCAGTGGAGGACTAGCGGGGATAAGAGATACGCAGTATTTT. This sequence encodes CAISGGLAGIRDTQYF. The chain uses TRBV10-3 and TRBJ2-3, with 12 bases lining up with TRBD2. J was trimmed by 5 bases and V by 4 bases; bases with no gene match: 7. The germline gives CDR1 ENHRY, CDR2 SYGVKD. The CDR3 has 16 residues.

The V and J genes are TRBV27 and TRBJ1-1; 9 bases match TRBD1. V dropped 11 bases and J dropped 0; count of bases not matched to a gene: 13. The CDR3 runs 16 residues. Looked up from germline, CDR1 is MNHEY and CDR2 is SMNVEV (reference sequence). The DNA of the CDR3 is TGTGCCCGTACAGGGGGCCACAGGGACATGAACACTGAAGCTTTCTTT. This sequence encodes CARTGGHRDMNTEAFF.

This chain connects TRBV18 to TRBJ1-1; no reliable D call. The V gene's germline CDR1 is KGHSH and CDR2 LQKENI. V lost 1 base, J lost 1 base, and 10 bases lay in between. CDR3 length equals 15 residues. The CDR3 is CASSPQNSANTEAFF. In nucleotides, the CDR3 is TGTGCCAGCTCACCACAGAACAGTGCGAACACTGAAGCTTTCTTT.

J is TRBJ2-4 and V is TRBV4-1; 16 nucleotides align to TRBD2. Trimming at V came to 4 bases and at J to 7 bases, leaving 10 bases not matched to a gene. The germline V gene has CDR1 MGHRA and CDR2 YSYEKL. This CDR3 has 18 amino acids. CDR3 DNA: TGCGCCAGCAGCCTCGCCGGGACTAGCGGGGGGGCAAGTAACATTCAGTACTTC. Translated: CASSLAGTSGGASNIQYF.

The chain has TRBV6-5 and TRBJ2-4; D is undetermined. The CDR3 length is 11 residues. CDR1 is MNHEY and CDR2 is SVGAGI in the germline V gene. V gave up 5 bases and J gave up 7 bases, with 6 bases separating them. The CDR3 DNA is TGTGCCAGCAGTCTGGGTAACATTCAGTACTTC. Residues: CASSLGNIQYF.

This clone was recorded a few times. The rearrangement links TRBV7-3 to TRBJ1-2, with TRBD1 as a possible D gene (6 bases). CDR3 length: 13 residues. Trimming pared 5 bases from V and 5 bases from J, leaving 12 bases between. CDR1 SGHTA and CDR2 FQGTGA come from the germline V gene. CDR3: CASSVDRSYGYTF. The DNA for the CDR3 is TGTGCCAGCAGCGTCGACAGGAGTTATGGCTACACCTTC.